The following is a T cell receptor (beta chain) sequence with its context. CDR3 length equals 16 residues. The germline V gene has CDR1 SGHVS and CDR2 FNYEAQ. V dropped 2 bases and J dropped 2; count of bases not matched to a gene: 6. Per the authors' pipeline: For nucleated cells, counts were estimated from reference gene primer amplification. The protocol was immunoSEQ multiplex PCR, while the TCRdb copy is restricted to in-frame clones and leaves out a portion. From that table come the V and J calls and clone size; the DNA was used to work out D and trimming. The top ten hold approximately 21% of the sample, which has 40,000 to 45,000 clones, about 89% seen once. The source of the sample is a study of blood T cell repertoires in COVID-19. At the level of the study: Acute-phase and convalescent COVID-19 samples originated in the United States, Italy and Spain. From T cells, B-cell-depleted T cells, or PBMCs came the material, which was cDNA or gDNA.

What was sequenced was peripheral blood. This TCR derives from a middle-aged man with active COVID-19. The genes are TRBV7-6 and TRBJ2-1, with 7 nucleotides matching TRBD1. The CDR3 here is CASSLYRGRTYNEQFF. The CDR3 DNA sequence: TGTGCCAGCAGCTTATACAGGGGAAGGACCTACAATGAGCAGTTCTTC.